The 22 T cell receptor beta chains below come from one sample, sequenced in a study of T cells in Graves' hyperthyroidism and ophthalmopathy. RNA transcripts were the template for amplifying TCR beta CDR3 regions. First-round RT-PCR targeting the TCR CDR3 was performed with the HTBI primer set. TCRdb passed the multiplex PCR reads through MiXCR, listing each CDR3 protein once. Of about 47,000 distinct CDR3 sequences in the sample, roughly 51% were seen once. The specimen sequenced was peripheral blood or thyroid tissue (not recorded which). The receptors were sampled from a young man with Graves' hyperthyroidism.

This clonotype was counted only a few times. The chain combines TRBV29-1 with TRBJ2-2; D unresolved. This CDR3 has 10 residues. The germline gives CDR1 SQVTM, CDR2 ANQGSEA. Between the trimmed V and J ends, which lost 6 bases and 6 bases, there was a span of 5 bases. DNA for the CDR3: TGCAGCGTGAGGCCCGGGGAGCTGTTTTTT. This translates into CSVRPGELFF.

This clonotype was seen ten or more times. The genes are TRBV12-3 or TRBV12-4 and TRBJ2-2; no clear D gene. V gave up 0 bases and J gave up 4 bases, with 9 bases separating them. This CDR3 comprises 15 residues. CDR3 loop: CASSLAGVSTGELFF. Here the CDR3 DNA reads TGTGCCAGCAGTTTAGCGGGCGTGTCCACCGGGGAGCTGTTTTTT.

Many counts were recorded for this clonotype. The V gene is TRBV4-1, the J gene TRBJ2-5, with D maybe TRBD2 (5 bases). Germline values: CDR1 MGHRA, CDR2 YSYEKL. The V and J ends lost 0 bases and 2 bases respectively, with 16 bases between them. This CDR3 comprises 17 residues. The chain's CDR3 is CASSQERAVPSQETQYF. The CDR3 nucleotides read TGCGCCAGCAGCCAAGAGCGAGCGGTGCCTTCTCAAGAGACCCAGTACTTC.

This clonotype was seen many times. V is TRBV2 and J is TRBJ1-5; a possible D gene is TRBD1 (5 bases). Germline CDR1 is SNHLY and CDR2 is FYNNEI. This CDR3 spans 19 amino acids. V was pared by 1 base and J by 2 bases, with 21 bases between. The CDR3 sequence: CASSEDGDRPWGGNQPQHF. The CDR3 nucleotides read TGTGCCAGCAGTGAAGACGGTGACAGACCATGGGGGGGCAATCAGCCCCAGCATTTT.

V and J are TRBV7-8 and TRBJ2-5, with TRBD2 matching 8 bases. CDR3 length: 13 residues. The V gene's germline CDR1 is SGHVS and CDR2 FQNEAQ. The J segment lost 7 bases and the V segment lost 5 bases, leaving 6 bases of the junction unmatched. The CDR3: CASSPGGQSTQYF. Here the CDR3 DNA reads TGTGCCAGCAGCCCGGGAGGGCAGTCGACCCAGTACTTC.

V gene TRBV7-8 combines with J gene TRBJ2-7; D possibly corresponds to TRBD2 (5 bases). The CDR3 sequence is 14 residues long. Germline CDR1 is SGHVS and CDR2 is FQNEAQ. Trimming removed 5 bases at V and 3 bases at J, with 14 bases between. The CDR3 is CASSPWTGYYEQYF. CDR3 DNA sequence: TGTGCCAGCAGCCCATGGACGGGATACTACGAGCAGTACTTC.

The chain has TRBV6-1 and TRBJ2-5; D tentatively reads TRBD1 or TRBD2 (5 bases each). The CDR3 totals 14 residues. V was clipped by 7 bases and J by 2 bases, with 14 bases between them. Germline values: CDR1 MNHNS, CDR2 SASEGT. CDR3 nucleotide sequence: TGTGCCAGCAAACCCGGGACGGATCAAGAGACCCAGTACTTC. This encodes CASKPGTDQETQYF.

The chain recombines TRBV20-1 with TRBJ1-1; no clear D gene. V lost 1 base and J lost 2, with 14 bases in between. The length of the CDR3 is 15 residues. Per the germline V gene, CDR1 is DFQATT and CDR2 is SNEGSKA (reference sequence). The CDR3 nucleotides read TGCAGTGCTAGAGCCCTCTACCGGGAAAACACTGAAGCTTTCTTT. This encodes CSARALYRENTEAFF.

The chain recombines TRBV29-1 with TRBJ1-5; TRBD1 matches 9 bases. The J segment lost 5 bases and the V segment lost 4 bases, leaving 3 bases of the junction unmatched. This CDR3 spans 13 amino acids. The germline V gene encodes CDR1 SQVTM and CDR2 ANQGSEA. DNA for the CDR3: TGCAGCGTTGTGGACAGGGGTGATCAGCCCCAGCATTTT. It codes for CSVVDRGDQPQHF.

There are many counts of this clonotype. The rearrangement links TRBV7-8 to TRBJ2-3, with D unresolved. The CDR3 contains 14 residues. Trimming cost V 1 base and J 2 bases, with 7 bases left between them. Germline lookup yields CDR1 SGHVS and CDR2 FQNEAQ. CDR3 DNA: TGTGCCAGCAGCTTAGAGGATGACACAGATACGCAGTATTTT. Residues: CASSLEDDTDTQYF.

This clonotype was recorded many times. This chain connects TRBV6-1 to TRBJ1-5; 11 nucleotides align to TRBD1. The V segment lost 8 bases and the J segment 6 bases; nucleotides outside the gene matches: 3. The V gene's germline CDR1 is MNHNS and CDR2 SASEGT. CDR3 length: 13 amino acids. The CDR3 region is CASLGQGVQPQHF. CDR3 coding DNA: TGTGCCAGCCTGGGACAGGGGGTTCAGCCCCAGCATTTT.

In its sample, this clonotype was seen many times. This rearrangement joins TRBV19 to TRBJ1-1; D is uncertain. The V end was cut by 3 bases, the J end by 1 base, with 9 bases between. Germline assignment: CDR1 LNHDA and CDR2 SQIVND (reference sequence). The CDR3 spans 14 residues. CDR3 region: CASSIQGSNTEAFF. DNA for the CDR3: TGTGCCAGTAGTATCCAAGGCTCGAACACTGAAGCTTTCTTT.

This chain links TRBV2 with TRBJ1-1, with D perhaps TRBD1 (6 bases). Germline CDR1 SNHLY, CDR2 FYNNEI. With 8 bases removed from V and 1 base from J, the gap between germline ends came to 11 bases. CDR3 length equals 13 residues. The CDR3 nucleotides are TGTGCCAGCGGGGGGCGGACGAACACTGAAGCTTTCTTT. It codes for CASGGRTNTEAFF. Full variable domain (outside the CDR3, taken from reference TRBV2 and TRBJ1-1): EPEVTQTPSHQVTQMGQEVILRCVPISNHLYFYWYRQILGQKVEFLVSFYNNEISEKSEIFDDQFSVERPDGSNFTLKIRSTKLEDSAMYFCASGGRTNTEAFFGQGTRLTVV.

This clonotype has only a few counts. The chain recombines TRBV9 with TRBJ1-2, with 7 bases that match TRBD1. Trimming removed 3 bases from V and 5 bases from J; junction bases left unmatched: 13. Germline V lookup: CDR1 SGDLS, CDR2 YYNGEE. The CDR3 consists of 16 residues. This CDR3 is CASSASGTASFYGYTF. CDR3 bases: TGTGCCAGCAGCGCTTCCGGGACAGCTTCATTTTATGGCTACACCTTC.

In its sample, this clonotype is medium-sized. The CDR3: CAIRSGGEDNSPLHF. CDR3 nucleotides: TGTGCCATCAGGTCAGGGGGCGAGGATAATTCACCCCTCCACTTT. The chain combines TRBV10-3 with TRBJ1-6; 8 bases map to TRBD1. The germline CDR1 and CDR2 sequences are ENHRY and SYGVKD. This CDR3 spans 15 amino acids. V lost 6 bases, J lost 5 bases, and 6 bases stayed unmatched.

The gene calls are TRBV10-3 and TRBJ1-1, with D possibly matching TRBD1 (5 bases). Deletions cut 10 bases from V and 4 bases from J, with 16 bases between. The CDR3 spans 13 residues. Germline-derived CDR1 and CDR2 are ENHRY and SYGVKD. CDR3 in amino acids: CATKRGGSTEAFF. CDR3 sequence (DNA): TGTGCCACCAAGAGGGGCGGGAGCACTGAAGCTTTCTTT.

As to this clonotype: A much larger clone is a single base away; this may be a read error. The chain carries TRBV12-3 or TRBV12-4 and TRBJ2-3; D not resolved. The CDR3 totals 14 residues. The CDR3 sequence is CASSPSGRGPTQFF. Written as DNA, the CDR3 is TGTGCCAGCAGTCCGTCCGGACGAGGACCTACGCAGTTTTTT.

This clonotype was found many times. The chain employs TRBV19 and TRBJ1-1, with 7 bases lining up with TRBD1. In germline, CDR1 is LNHDA, CDR2 SQIVND (reference sequence). J lost 0 bases, V lost 6 bases, and 13 bases had no gene match. The CDR3 runs 17 residues. The CDR3 coding sequence is TGTGCCAGTAGCGCCAGTAGGGGACAGATTATGAACACTGAAGCTTTCTTT. This codes for CASSASRGQIMNTEAFF.

The chain recombines TRBV11-2 with TRBJ1-6; no reliable D call. This CDR3 has 14 residues. Per the germline V gene, CDR1 is SGHAT and CDR2 is FQNNGV. Trimming left V 5 bases short and J 6 bases short, with 11 bases between. The CDR3 DNA sequence: TGTGCCAGCAGCCCTAGTAGGAGTAATTCACCCCTCCACTTT. It codes for CASSPSRSNSPLHF.

This clonotype appeared many times. V is TRBV10-1 and J is TRBJ1-5; no definite D call. Germline V CDR1 and CDR2: WNHNN, SYGVQD (reference sequence). The CDR3 runs 16 residues. Trimming took off 8 bases at V and 0 bases at J, with 17 bases between the two ends. CDR3 in DNA: TGCGCCAGCTCTATCGATAGACGTGATAGCAATCAGCCCCAGCATTTT. It is translated as CASSIDRRDSNQPQHF.

The chain couples TRBV2 to TRBJ1-6; D unclear. The CDR3 extends over 16 amino acids. Germline assignment: CDR1 SNHLY and CDR2 FYNNEI. Trimming cost V 5 bases and J 5 bases, with 16 bases left between them. CDR3 sequence: CASSRSTTRDNSPLHF. CDR3 DNA: TGTGCCAGCAGTCGCTCGACTACACGGGATAATTCACCCCTCCACTTT.

The chain employs TRBV10-3 and TRBJ1-1; 7 nucleotides match TRBD1. Germline lookup yields CDR1 ENHRY and CDR2 SYGVKD. CDR3 length equals 14 residues. With 4 bases clipped from V and 1 base from J, the junction kept 3 bases outside the gene matches. The CDR3 here is CAISVGGPNTEAFF. CDR3 nucleotide sequence: TGTGCCATCAGTGTAGGGGGCCCGAACACTGAAGCTTTCTTT.